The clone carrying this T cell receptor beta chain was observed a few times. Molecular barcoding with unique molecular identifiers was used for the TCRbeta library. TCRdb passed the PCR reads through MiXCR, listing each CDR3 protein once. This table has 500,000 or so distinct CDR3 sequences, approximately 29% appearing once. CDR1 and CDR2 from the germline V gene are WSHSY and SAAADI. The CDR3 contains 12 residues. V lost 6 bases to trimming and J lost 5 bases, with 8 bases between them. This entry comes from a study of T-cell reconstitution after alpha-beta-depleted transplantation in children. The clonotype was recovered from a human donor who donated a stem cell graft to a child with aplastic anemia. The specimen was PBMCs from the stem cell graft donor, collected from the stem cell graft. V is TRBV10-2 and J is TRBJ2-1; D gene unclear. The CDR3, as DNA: TGCGCCAGCAGGGTGGCCAACAATGAGCAGTTCTTC. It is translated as CASRVANNEQFF.